What follows describes a single T cell receptor beta chain. No antigen is known for it. This sample was included in a study of cytomegalovirus exposure and HLA in healthy donors. General study results and limits: Most CMV-associated TCR beta chains were later found to appear HLA-restricted. Across all donors, roughly uniform sequencing depth was an assumption of the presence/absence analyses.

PCR employed 60 Vbeta and 13 Jbeta primers. Assay: immunoSEQ multiplex PCR; the TCRdb copy retains only in-frame clones and omits some. This table has fewer than 200,000 clones, approximately 77% appearing once. The source material was PBMCs. This receptor was obtained from a male donor in good health and CMV-seronegative.

The CDR3 protein is CASSGGPGGTEAFF. CDR3 in DNA: TGTGCCAGCAGCGGGGGGCCGGGCGGGACTGAAGCTTTCTTT. This chain joins TRBV9 and TRBJ1-1, with a weak D call TRBD1 (6 bases). The CDR3 totals 14 residues. The germline V gene encodes CDR1 SGDLS and CDR2 YYNGEE. The ends were cut back, 3 bases at V and 5 bases at J, with 14 bases in the middle.